Following are 8 T cell receptor beta chains from one sample sequenced in a study of response to subunit inactivated influenza vaccine listed by TCRdb under 2018. The library relied on RT-PCR. Sequencing used an Illumina HiSeq 2500. TCRdb passed the public sequencing reads through fastp at Q25 and MiXCR, retaining productive beta sequences. Rows are unified per CDR3 protein, each entry keeping the most common DNA and genes. A total of 610,000 or so distinct CDR3 sequences appear in this sample, 14% of them only once. Approximately 10% of the sample is in the top ten clones. Here the sequenced sample was PBMCs from blood, taken 12 days after vaccination. The receptors originated from a man in his fifties who received an inactivated influenza vaccine. Donor details come from another sample of the same person, matched by shared clones.

This clonotype has only a few counts. The chain employs TRBV6-5 and TRBJ2-5; TRBD2 matches at 11 bases. Unmatched junction bases numbered 8, after V lost 4 bases and J lost 7 bases. The CDR3 runs 15 residues. The germline V gene encodes CDR1 MNHEY and CDR2 SVGAGI. The CDR3 sequence: CASSLNIAGGRTQYF. The CDR3 DNA sequence: TGTGCCAGCAGTTTGAACATAGCGGGGGGGCGGACCCAGTACTTC.

This clonotype appeared a few times. This rearrangement joins TRBV12-3 or TRBV12-4 to TRBJ1-1; D may be TRBD1 (5 bases). The CDR3 runs 14 residues. V dropped 2 bases and J dropped 3 bases, with 10 bases sitting between them. The CDR3 DNA follows: TGTGCCAGCAGTTTAAGAGGGGCGTACACTGAAGCTTTCTTT. Protein: CASSLRGAYTEAFF.

This clonotype has more than one count but fewer than ten. The V call is TRBV6-5, the J call TRBJ1-6; tentatively, D is TRBD1 (5 bases). CDR1 and CDR2 (germline): MNHEY, SVGAGI. The CDR3 contains 15 residues. V was shortened by 2 bases and J by 6 bases, with 11 bases between the two germline ends. The CDR3: CASSYARGVNSPLHF. The CDR3 DNA reads as TGTGCCAGCAGTTACGCACGGGGCGTTAATTCACCCCTCCACTTT.

This clonotype was seen only a few times. The rearrangement uses TRBV9 and TRBJ1-2; D not certain. Germline V gene lookup returns CDR1 SGDLS and CDR2 YYNGEE. Trimming removed 0 bases at V and 2 bases at J, with 5 bases between. CDR3 size: 13 residues. CDR3 DNA sequence: TGTGCCAGCAGCGTAGACGCAAACTATGGCTACACCTTC. Its translation: CASSVDANYGYTF.

This clonotype was observed a few times. The chain combines TRBV5-6 with TRBJ2-1; no clear D gene. CDR1 is SGHDT and CDR2 is YYEEEE in the germline V gene. The CDR3 covers 17 residues. V dropped 3 bases and J dropped 1 base, with 17 bases sitting between them. The CDR3 loop is CASSSPGSWSSYNEQFF. In DNA form, the CDR3 reads TGTGCCAGCAGCTCCCCGGGTAGCTGGAGTTCCTACAATGAGCAGTTCTTC.

Comment on this clonotype: A junction end diverges from the germline sequence, so it may reflect a read error. The gene calls are TRBV6-5 and TRBJ2-5, with a tentative D call TRBD1 (5 bases). Germline V gene sequence: CDR1 MNHEY, CDR2 SVGAGI. The CDR3 runs 16 residues. CDR3 in amino acids: CASSYSSGPNHETQYF. The CDR3, as DNA: TGTGCCAGCAGTTACTCGTCAGGGCCCAACCACGAGACCCAGTACTTC.

This clonotype was seen many times. The chain is built from TRBV4-3 and TRBJ2-4; the match to TRBD2 covers 10 bases. This CDR3 spans 17 amino acids. Trimming cost V 0 bases and J 6 bases; bases outside gene matches: 8. From germline, CDR1 is LGHNA and CDR2 YSLEER. The CDR3 here is CASSQDFTSGKRNIQYF. The DNA for the CDR3 is TGCGCCAGCAGCCAAGACTTTACTAGCGGGAAGAGAAACATTCAGTACTTC.

The table lists this clonotype with a few counts. The chain carries TRBV18 and TRBJ1-1; D gene uncertain. Germline V gives CDR1 KGHSH, CDR2 LQKENI. The CDR3 loop spans 13 amino acids. Trimming cost V 2 bases and J 3 bases, with 7 bases left between them. CDR3 amino acids: CASSPFPDTEAFF. For the CDR3, the DNA is TGTGCCAGCTCACCATTCCCGGACACTGAAGCTTTCTTT.